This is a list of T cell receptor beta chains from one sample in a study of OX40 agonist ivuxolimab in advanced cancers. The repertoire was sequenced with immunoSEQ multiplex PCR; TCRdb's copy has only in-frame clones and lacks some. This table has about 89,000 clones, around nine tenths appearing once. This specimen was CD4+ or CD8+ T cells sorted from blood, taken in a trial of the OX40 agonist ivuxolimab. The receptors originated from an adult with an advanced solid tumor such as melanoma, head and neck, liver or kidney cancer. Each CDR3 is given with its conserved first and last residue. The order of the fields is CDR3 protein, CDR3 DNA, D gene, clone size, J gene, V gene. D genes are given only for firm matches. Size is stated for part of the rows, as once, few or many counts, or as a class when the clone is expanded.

CDR3aa: CASSLEGQGLEKLFF
CDR3nt: TGTGCCAGCAGCCTCGAGGGACAGGGACTTGAAAAACTGTTTTTT
d_gene: TRBD1
abundance: .
j_gene: TRBJ1-4
v_gene: TRBV7-6

CDR3aa: CASSLFRDSPVYEQYF
CDR3nt: TGTGCCAGCTCACTATTCCGGGACTCGCCTGTCTACGAGCAGTACTTC
d_gene: .
abundance: .
j_gene: TRBJ2-7
v_gene: TRBV18

CDR3aa: CATSSMYQETQYF
CDR3nt: TGTGCCACCTCTTCTATGTACCAAGAGACCCAGTACTTC
d_gene: .
abundance: .
j_gene: TRBJ2-5
v_gene: TRBV5-8

CDR3aa: CASSLSGQGKAFF
CDR3nt: TGTGCCAGCAGTTTGTCAGGACAGGGGAAAGCTTTCTTT
d_gene: TRBD1
abundance: .
j_gene: TRBJ1-1
v_gene: TRBV27

CDR3aa: CASSYGTGLNTEAFF
CDR3nt: TGTGCCAGCAGTTATGGGACAGGGTTAAACACTGAAGCTTTCTTT
d_gene: TRBD1
abundance: once
j_gene: TRBJ1-1
v_gene: TRBV6-5

CDR3aa: CASSFDRGSPQHF
CDR3nt: TGTGCCAGCAGCTTTGACAGGGGGTCGCCCCAGCATTTT
d_gene: TRBD1
abundance: .
j_gene: TRBJ1-5
v_gene: TRBV7-7

CDR3aa: CASSPDGLDTQYF
CDR3nt: TGTGCCAGCAGCCCCGACGGGTTAGATACGCAGTATTTT
d_gene: .
abundance: .
j_gene: TRBJ2-3
v_gene: TRBV7-9

CDR3aa: CASSQGHSETQYF
CDR3nt: TGCGCCAGCAGCCAGGGACATAGCGAGACCCAGTACTTC
d_gene: .
abundance: .
j_gene: TRBJ2-5
v_gene: TRBV4-1

CDR3aa: CASSHFGVQNNEQFF
CDR3nt: TGTGCCAGCAGCCATTTCGGGGTTCAAAACAATGAGCAGTTCTTC
d_gene: .
abundance: .
j_gene: TRBJ2-1
v_gene: TRBV14

CDR3aa: CASSRGQDREQTF
CDR3nt: TGTGCCAGTAGTAGGGGACAGGACAGGGAACAGACCTTC
d_gene: TRBD1
abundance: few
j_gene: TRBJ1-2
v_gene: TRBV19

CDR3aa: CASSVTGGGSDTQYF
CDR3nt: TGTGCCAGCAGCGTGACAGGGGGTGGCTCAGATACGCAGTATTTT
d_gene: TRBD1
abundance: .
j_gene: TRBJ2-3
v_gene: TRBV7-9

CDR3aa: CAWSPSPDACGTGSGNTIYF
CDR3nt: TGTGCCTGGAGTCCCTCTCCGGATGCCTGTGGGACAGGGAGCGGAAACACCATATATTTT
d_gene: TRBD1
abundance: .
j_gene: TRBJ1-3
v_gene: TRBV30

CDR3aa: CASSPGRSLETQYF
CDR3nt: TGTGCCAGTAGCCCGGGCAGGTCACTGGAGACCCAGTACTTC
d_gene: .
abundance: .
j_gene: TRBJ2-5
v_gene: TRBV19

CDR3aa: CASSDRQGGYGYTF
CDR3nt: TGTGCCAGCAGCGACCGACAGGGCGGCTATGGCTACACCTTC
d_gene: TRBD1
abundance: .
j_gene: TRBJ1-2
v_gene: TRBV9

CDR3aa: CASSVEDRGGETQYF
CDR3nt: TGTGCCAGCAGCGTAGAAGACAGGGGTGGGGAGACCCAGTACTTC
d_gene: TRBD1
abundance: .
j_gene: TRBJ2-5
v_gene: TRBV9

CDR3aa: CASSLIAGVSYNEQFF
CDR3nt: TGCGCCAGCAGCTTGATAGCGGGGGTTTCCTACAATGAGCAGTTCTTC
d_gene: TRBD2
abundance: .
j_gene: TRBJ2-1
v_gene: TRBV5-1

CDR3aa: CASSLGATYNEQFF
CDR3nt: TGTGCCAGCAGCTTAGGGGCCACCTACAATGAGCAGTTCTTC
d_gene: .
abundance: once
j_gene: TRBJ2-1
v_gene: TRBV11-3

CDR3aa: CASSLAGVGNTIYF
CDR3nt: TGTGCCAGCAGCTTGGCCGGGGTTGGAAACACCATATATTTT
d_gene: .
abundance: .
j_gene: TRBJ1-3
v_gene: TRBV7-2

CDR3aa: CASSYFQGTGELFF
CDR3nt: TGTGCCAGCAGCTACTTCCAGGGGACCGGGGAGCTGTTTTTT
d_gene: .
abundance: .
j_gene: TRBJ2-2
v_gene: TRBV7-3

CDR3aa: CASRRGQSYEQYF
CDR3nt: TGTGCCAGCAGACGAGGACAGTCCTACGAGCAGTACTTC
d_gene: .
abundance: .
j_gene: TRBJ2-7
v_gene: TRBV6-6

CDR3aa: CTSSHAPRTGGYNEQFF
CDR3nt: TGCACCAGCAGCCATGCTCCCCGGACAGGGGGCTACAATGAGCAGTTCTTC
d_gene: .
abundance: once
j_gene: TRBJ2-1
v_gene: TRBV1

CDR3aa: CASYLSRNSPLHF
CDR3nt: TGTGCCAGCTACCTAAGTAGGAATTCACCCCTCCACTTT
d_gene: .
abundance: .
j_gene: TRBJ1-6
v_gene: TRBV27

CDR3aa: CASSEGQGPRSPLHF
CDR3nt: TGCGCCAGCAGCGAGGGACAGGGGCCTCGATCACCCCTCCACTTT
d_gene: TRBD1
abundance: few
j_gene: TRBJ1-6
v_gene: TRBV5-1

CDR3aa: CAWSDSQRERTEAFF
CDR3nt: TGTGCCTGGAGTGACTCCCAGCGGGAGAGGACTGAAGCTTTCTTT
d_gene: .
abundance: .
j_gene: TRBJ1-1
v_gene: TRBV30

CDR3aa: CASSYPQRVGSQQYF
CDR3nt: TGTGCCAGCAGTTACCCGCAGAGGGTCGGTAGCCAGCAGTACTTC
d_gene: .
abundance: .
j_gene: TRBJ2-7
v_gene: TRBV6-6

CDR3aa: CAIRGMGYNEQFF
CDR3nt: TGTGCCATCAGGGGCATGGGCTACAATGAGCAGTTCTTC
d_gene: .
abundance: .
j_gene: TRBJ2-1
v_gene: TRBV10-3

CDR3aa: CASSPGQGRSNQPQHF
CDR3nt: TGTGCCAGCAGCCCAGGACAGGGACGGAGCAATCAGCCCCAGCATTTT
d_gene: TRBD1
abundance: .
j_gene: TRBJ1-5
v_gene: TRBV7-2

CDR3aa: CASSTQGRQETQYF
CDR3nt: TGTGCCAGCAGCACTCAGGGCCGCCAAGAGACCCAGTACTTC
d_gene: .
abundance: .
j_gene: TRBJ2-5
v_gene: TRBV5-4

CDR3aa: CASSSKSGREKLFF
CDR3nt: TGTGCCAGCAGCTCAAAAAGCGGACGGGAAAAACTGTTTTTT
d_gene: .
abundance: .
j_gene: TRBJ1-4
v_gene: TRBV5-8

CDR3aa: CASSLTDGSSTDTQYF
CDR3nt: TGTGCCAGCAGCTTAACGGACGGGTCTAGCACAGATACGCAGTATTTT
d_gene: .
abundance: .
j_gene: TRBJ2-3
v_gene: TRBV7-9

CDR3aa: CASSPRSDAIYEQYF
CDR3nt: TGTGCCAGCTCACCACGGTCAGATGCAATCTACGAGCAGTACTTC
d_gene: .
abundance: .
j_gene: TRBJ2-7
v_gene: TRBV18

CDR3aa: CASSQGEVGNTGELFF
CDR3nt: TGCGCCAGCAGCCAAGGGGAAGTTGGGAACACCGGGGAGCTGTTTTTT
d_gene: .
abundance: .
j_gene: TRBJ2-2
v_gene: TRBV4-1

CDR3aa: CASSLNRGGGELFF
CDR3nt: TGTGCCAGCAGCCTAAACAGGGGAGGCGGGGAGCTGTTTTTT
d_gene: .
abundance: .
j_gene: TRBJ2-2
v_gene: TRBV27

CDR3aa: CASSALKRTRQETQYF
CDR3nt: TGTGCCAGCAGTGCCCTCAAACGGACACGGCAGGAGACCCAGTACTTC
d_gene: .
abundance: .
j_gene: TRBJ2-5
v_gene: TRBV25-1

CDR3aa: CASTRGGGGTSTDTQYF
CDR3nt: TGCGCCAGCACCCGGGGGGGCGGCGGGACAAGCACAGATACGCAGTATTTT
d_gene: TRBD2
abundance: once
j_gene: TRBJ2-3
v_gene: TRBV5-1

CDR3aa: CASSPVLGGGSEQFF
CDR3nt: TGTGCCAGCAGCCCCGTTTTGGGTGGGGGTAGTGAGCAGTTCTTC
d_gene: .
abundance: .
j_gene: TRBJ2-1
v_gene: TRBV11-2

CDR3aa: CASRDRNTEAFF
CDR3nt: TGTGCCAGCAGAGACAGGAACACTGAAGCTTTCTTT
d_gene: .
abundance: .
j_gene: TRBJ1-1
v_gene: TRBV6-6

CDR3aa: CASSLAAGNTEAFF
CDR3nt: TGCGCCAGCAGCTTGGCCGCCGGGAACACTGAAGCTTTCTTT
d_gene: .
abundance: .
j_gene: TRBJ1-1
v_gene: TRBV5-1

CDR3aa: CASSLGTAEKLFF
CDR3nt: TGTGCCAGCAGCTTAGGGACAGCAGAAAAACTGTTTTTT
d_gene: .
abundance: few
j_gene: TRBJ1-4
v_gene: TRBV11-2

CDR3aa: CASSLGTGRQPQHF
CDR3nt: TGCGCCAGCAGCCTTGGGACAGGGAGACAGCCCCAGCATTTT
d_gene: TRBD1
abundance: .
j_gene: TRBJ1-5
v_gene: TRBV4-3